This TCR beta chain comes out of a study of PD-1 blockade in classical Hodgkin lymphoma. The study, taken as a whole, reports: CD4+ but not CD8+ TCR diversity rose significantly by C4D1.

TCRdb's table, derived via immunoSEQ multiplex PCR, lists solely in-frame clones and lacks some. Here the sample spans over 20,000 clones, about two thirds being singletons. On this clone: The antigen is undetermined.

Trimming took 0 bases from V and 0 from J; bases not matched to a gene: 2. Germline V gene sequence: CDR1 LNHDA, CDR2 SQIVND (reference sequence). The CDR3 is made up of 17 amino acids. Each patient's relapse followed autologous stem cell transplantation, and brentuximab vedotin exposure varied. The V call is TRBV19, the J call TRBJ2-2; 9 bases are shared with TRBD2. Source: peripheral blood mononuclear cells (PBMCs), taken at baseline. The clonotype comes from a human donor with classical Hodgkin lymphoma. The CDR3 region is CASSIDRGRANTGELFF. CDR3 DNA: TGTGCCAGTAGTATAGATCGCGGGAGGGCGAACACCGGGGAGCTGTTTTTT.